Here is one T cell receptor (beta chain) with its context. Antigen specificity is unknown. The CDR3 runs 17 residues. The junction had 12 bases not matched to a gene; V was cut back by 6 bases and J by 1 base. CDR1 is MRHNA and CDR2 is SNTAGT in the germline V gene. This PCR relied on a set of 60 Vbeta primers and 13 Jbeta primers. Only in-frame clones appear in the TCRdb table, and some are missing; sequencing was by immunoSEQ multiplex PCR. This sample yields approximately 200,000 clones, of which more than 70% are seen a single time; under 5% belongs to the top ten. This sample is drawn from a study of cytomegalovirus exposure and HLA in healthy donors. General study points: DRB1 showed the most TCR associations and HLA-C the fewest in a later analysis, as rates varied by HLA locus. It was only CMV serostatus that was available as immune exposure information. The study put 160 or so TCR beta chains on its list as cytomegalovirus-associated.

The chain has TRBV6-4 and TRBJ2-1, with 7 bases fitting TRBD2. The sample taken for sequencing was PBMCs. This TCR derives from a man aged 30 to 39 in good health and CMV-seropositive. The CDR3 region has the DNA TGTGCCAGCAGCCGCCGGGGGGTGACGGATTCCTACAATGAGCAGTTCTTC. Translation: CASSRRGVTDSYNEQFF.